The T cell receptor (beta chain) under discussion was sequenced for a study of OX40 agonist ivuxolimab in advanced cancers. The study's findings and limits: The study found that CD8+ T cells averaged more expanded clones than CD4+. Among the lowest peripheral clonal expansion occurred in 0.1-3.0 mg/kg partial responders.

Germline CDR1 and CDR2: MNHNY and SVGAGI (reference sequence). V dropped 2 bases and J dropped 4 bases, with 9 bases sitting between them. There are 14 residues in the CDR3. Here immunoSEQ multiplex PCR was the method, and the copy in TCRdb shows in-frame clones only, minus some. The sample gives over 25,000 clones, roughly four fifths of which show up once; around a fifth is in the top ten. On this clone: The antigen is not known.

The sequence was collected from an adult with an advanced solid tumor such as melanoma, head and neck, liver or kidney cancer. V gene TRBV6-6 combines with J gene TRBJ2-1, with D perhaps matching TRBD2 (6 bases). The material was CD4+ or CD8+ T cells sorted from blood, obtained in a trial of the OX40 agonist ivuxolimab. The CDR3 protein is CASSYAGTYNEQFF. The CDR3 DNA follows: TGTGCCAGCAGTTACGCCGGGACTTACAATGAGCAGTTCTTC.